What follows are 11 T cell receptor beta chains derived from one specimen sequenced in a study of blood T cell repertoires in COVID-19. Measured with immunoSEQ multiplex PCR; TCRdb has only the in-frame clones, and not every one. The sample gives 54,000 or so clones, about 82% of which show up once; just under 25% is in the top ten. The sample taken for sequencing was peripheral blood. The receptor source for this set is a woman aged 80 or over with acute or convalescent COVID-19.

The V gene is TRBV6-2 or TRBV6-3, the J gene TRBJ1-6, with 9 bases matching TRBD1. The germline V gene has CDR1 MNHEY and CDR2 SVGEGT. This CDR3 spans 15 amino acids. V lost 6 bases and J lost 9; bases outside the gene matches: 9. This chain's CDR3 is CASSLTGTGSSPLHF. As DNA, the CDR3 is TGTGCCAGCAGCCTTACCGGGACAGGGAGTTCACCCCTCCACTTT.

The chain links TRBV24-1 to TRBJ1-2; 7 nucleotides match TRBD1. CDR1 is KGHDR, CDR2 SFDVKD, per germline. V lost 4 bases and J lost 2; bases outside the gene matches: 3. CDR3 length equals 14 residues. The CDR3 coding sequence is TGTGCCACCAGTGAGGCGGGACAGAACTATGGCTACACCTTC. The encoded protein is CATSEAGQNYGYTF.

The chain is built from TRBV6-1 and TRBJ1-5, with TRBD1 matching 7 bases. There are 16 residues in the CDR3. CDR1 and CDR2 from the germline V gene are MNHNS and SASEGT. With V trimmed by 4 bases and J by 6 bases, 12 bases remained unmatched. The CDR3 sequence: CASSVSRTGSGQPQHF. In DNA form, the CDR3 reads TGTGCCAGCAGTGTATCGAGGACAGGATCGGGTCAGCCCCAGCATTTT.

The chain uses TRBV9 and TRBJ2-7, with TRBD2 matching over 7 bases. The V gene end was trimmed by 0 bases and the J gene end by 3 bases; junction bases not matched to a gene: 6. Germline V gene lookup returns CDR1 SGDLS and CDR2 YYNGEE. The CDR3 spans 15 residues. CDR3 in DNA: TGTGCCAGCAGCGTAGCCGGGGAGGGTTACTACGAGCAGTACTTC. Its translation is CASSVAGEGYYEQYF.

This rearrangement joins TRBV3-1 (or the pseudogene TRBV3-2) to TRBJ2-7; TRBD1 might be the D (5 bases). V shed 0 bases and J shed 2 bases, with 14 bases lying between them. The germline V gene has CDR1 LGHDT and CDR2 YNNKEL (reference sequence). This CDR3 is 16 amino acids long. CDR3 sequence: CASSQDSLGVTYEQYF. CDR3 nucleotide sequence: TGTGCCAGCAGCCAAGATTCATTAGGGGTGACCTACGAGCAGTACTTC.

V is TRBV19 and J is TRBJ1-2; 9 bases align to TRBD1. Germline lookup yields CDR1 LNHDA and CDR2 SQIVND (reference sequence). The length of the CDR3 is 15 residues. V shed 4 bases and J 8 bases; nucleotides not matched to a gene: 11. The CDR3: CASSTLGQGSSGYTF. The CDR3 DNA follows: TGTGCCAGTAGTACTCTGGGACAGGGATCTTCCGGCTACACCTTC. Full variable domain (missing parts from reference TRBV19 and TRBJ1-2): DGGITQSPKYLFRKEGQNVTLSCEQNLNHDAMYWYRQDPGQGLRLIYYSQIVNDFQKGDIAEGYSVSREKKESFPLTVTSAQKNPTAFYLCASSTLGQGSSGYTFGSGTRLTVV.

This clone showed up just once. This sequence joins TRBV2 and TRBJ2-1, with no clear D. Trimming removed 10 bases at V and 4 bases at J, with 26 bases between. Germline assignment: CDR1 SNHLY and CDR2 FYNNEI. This CDR3 contains 17 residues. CDR3 residues: CATGSNAGSPYYNEQFF. The CDR3 nucleotides are TGTGCCACGGGTAGTAATGCCGGCAGCCCTTATTACAATGAGCAGTTCTTC.

CDR3 protein: CASSSGAGAFNQPQHF. The DNA for the CDR3 is TGTGCCAGCAGTTCTGGGGCGGGGGCCTTCAATCAGCCCCAGCATTTT. The chain carries TRBV6-5 and TRBJ1-5, with D possibly matching TRBD1 (6 bases). Germline loops: CDR1 MNHEY, CDR2 SVGAGI. The ends were cut back, 4 bases at V and 3 bases at J, with 16 bases in the middle. The CDR3 is 16 amino acids.

V is TRBV19 and J is TRBJ1-1; D not certain. V was trimmed by 3 bases and J by 7 bases, leaving 9 bases between them. Germline V gene data show CDR1 as LNHDA and CDR2 as SQIVND (reference sequence). This CDR3 has 12 amino acids. CDR3 sequence reads: CASSMEGGEAFF. As DNA, the CDR3 is TGTGCCAGTAGTATGGAGGGAGGTGAAGCTTTCTTT.

The table lists this clone with a count of one. The V gene is TRBV10-3, the J gene TRBJ1-2; no firm D call. The CDR3 runs to 13 residues. CDR1 and CDR2 from the germline V gene are ENHRY and SYGVKD. Trimming took off 3 bases at V and 4 bases at J, with 9 bases between the two ends. This chain's CDR3 is CAISDVAAYGYTF. CDR3 bases: TGTGCCATCAGTGATGTCGCGGCCTATGGCTACACCTTC.

The chain combines TRBV28 with TRBJ2-1; 10 nucleotides line up with TRBD1. With 3 bases clipped from V and 5 bases from J, the junction kept 1 base outside the gene matches. The CDR3 spans 14 residues. The germline V gene has CDR1 MDHEN and CDR2 SYDVKM. CDR3 region: CASSLGQGNNEQFF. The CDR3 DNA follows: TGTGCCAGCAGTTTGGGACAGGGGAACAATGAGCAGTTCTTC.